What follows are 17 T cell receptor beta chains derived from one specimen sequenced in a study of CD8 T cells in Susac syndrome. RNA amounts of about 0.5 to 1 ug underwent reverse transcription with random hexamers. TCRdb reprocessed the immunoSEQ multiplex PCR reads with MiXCR, giving one entry per CDR3 protein. The table lists 150,000 to 200,000 distinct CDR3 sequences, 92% of them singletons, with approximately 0.075% in the top ten. Sequenced material: CD4+ T cells from PBMCs. The receptors here all came from a human donor in good health.

The table lists this clonotype with a count of one. The germline gene is not matched at one end of the junction; a read error may be the cause. The V gene is TRBV4-2, the J gene TRBJ2-3; D unresolved. Germline V gene lookup returns CDR1 LGHNA and CDR2 YNFKEQ. This CDR3 is 15 amino acids long. In DNA form, the CDR3 reads TGTACCAGCAGCCAAAGGGCCCCCGAGGTAGATACGCAGTATTTT. Translated: CTSSQRAPEVDTQYF.

J is TRBJ2-3 and V is TRBV5-1; D is possibly TRBD1 (5 bases). This CDR3 is 14 amino acids long. Trimming removed 3 bases from V and 2 bases from J, with 10 bases in between. The germline V gene has CDR1 SGHRS and CDR2 YFSETQ. CDR3 amino acids: CASSYDSPTDTQYF. The CDR3, as DNA: TGCGCCAGCAGCTACGACAGCCCCACAGATACGCAGTATTTT. Based on the CDR3 plus reference TRBV5-1 and TRBJ2-3, the full variable domain is KAGVTQTPRYLIKTRGQQVTLSCSPISGHRSVSWYQQTPGQGLQFLFEYFSETQRNKGNFPGRFSGRQFSNSRSEMNVSTLELGDSALYLCASSYDSPTDTQYFGPGTRLTVL.

The V gene is TRBV11-2, the J gene TRBJ1-2; D is uncertain. The CDR3 covers 14 residues. With 5 bases removed from V and 8 bases from J, the gap between germline ends came to 18 bases. The germline CDR1 and CDR2 sequences are SGHAT and FQNNGV. Here the CDR3 reads CASSRTSEMDGYTF. In nucleotides, the CDR3 is TGTGCCAGCAGCCGGACTTCCGAGATGGACGGCTACACCTTC.

The V gene is TRBV28, the J gene TRBJ2-7; TRBD1 agrees at 9 bases. This CDR3 has 18 residues. With 7 bases clipped from V and 0 bases from J, the junction kept 16 bases outside the gene matches. The germline V gene encodes CDR1 MDHEN and CDR2 SYDVKM. CDR3: CASNRQGGSSLLSYEQYF. The DNA for the CDR3 is TGTGCCAGCAACCGACAGGGGGGATCGTCCCTTCTCTCCTACGAGCAGTACTTC.

The CDR3 sequence is CASSLATGSGYTF. Here the CDR3 DNA reads TGTGCCAGCAGCTTAGCGACAGGGTCAGGCTACACCTTC. The rearrangement links TRBV7-9 to TRBJ1-2, with 7 nucleotides matching TRBD1. The germline CDR1 and CDR2 sequences are SEHNR and FQNEAQ (reference sequence). Trimming removed 0 bases from V and 8 bases from J; junction bases left unmatched: 3. The CDR3 extends over 13 amino acids.

The rearrangement links TRBV5-1 to TRBJ2-1; D possibly uses TRBD1 or TRBD2 (5 bases each). This CDR3 region has 14 residues. Trimming took off 4 bases at V and 8 bases at J, with 16 bases between the two ends. Germline lookup yields CDR1 SGHRS and CDR2 YFSETQ. The CDR3 reads CASSPRDQRDEQFF. The CDR3 DNA reads TGCGCCAGCAGCCCTCGGGACCAGAGGGATGAGCAGTTCTTC.

This chain joins TRBV11-3 and TRBJ2-7; no firm D call. Germline CDR1 and CDR2: SGHNT and YENEEA. The CDR3 loop spans 13 amino acids. The V end was cut by 0 bases, the J end by 6 bases, with 9 bases between. The CDR3 DNA sequence: TGTGCCAGCAGCTTAGATACGGCGCTCGAGCAGTACTTC. Protein: CASSLDTALEQYF.

The gene calls are TRBV2 and TRBJ2-7, with a possible D match to TRBD2 (5 bases). Germline CDR1 and CDR2: SNHLY and FYNNEI. The CDR3 has 13 residues. V was cut by 4 bases and J by 2 bases, with 9 bases left in between. Here the CDR3 reads CASSGAGTYEQYF. DNA of the CDR3: TGTGCCAGCAGTGGAGCCGGGACCTACGAGCAGTACTTC.

The CDR3 region is CASSPREAGNTIYF. The DNA for the CDR3 is TGTGCCAGCAGCCCCAGGGAAGCTGGAAACACCATATATTTT. The V and J genes are TRBV3-1 and TRBJ1-3; TRBD1 might be the D (5 bases). The germline gives CDR1 LGHDT, CDR2 YNNKEL (reference sequence). Trimming left V 4 bases short and J 2 bases short, with 9 bases between. The CDR3 is 14 amino acids. The complete variable domain, with remaining parts taken from reference TRBV3-1 and TRBJ1-3, reads DTAVSQTPKYLVTQMGNDKSIKCEQNLGHDTMYWYKQDSKKFLKIMFSYNNKELIINETVPNRFSPKSPDKAHLNLHINSLELGDSAVYFCASSPREAGNTIYFGEGSWLTVV.

The chain is built from TRBV5-1 and TRBJ2-7; D unclear. V was shortened by 1 base and J by 2 bases, with 10 bases between the two germline ends. CDR1 SGHRS and CDR2 YFSETQ come from the germline V gene. This CDR3 spans 14 amino acids. For the CDR3, the DNA is TGCGCCAGCAGCTTGCAGGAGTTGGCCTACGAGCAGTACTTC. Protein sequence: CASSLQELAYEQYF. Combining the CDR3 with reference TRBV5-1 and TRBJ2-7 gives the whole variable domain KAGVTQTPRYLIKTRGQQVTLSCSPISGHRSVSWYQQTPGQGLQFLFEYFSETQRNKGNFPGRFSGRQFSNSRSEMNVSTLELGDSALYLCASSLQELAYEQYFGPGTRLTVT.

The chain joins TRBV5-1 to TRBJ1-1; 7 nucleotides agree with TRBD1. After removal of 5 bases from V and 1 base from J, the junction contained 11 bases not matched to a gene. From germline, CDR1 is SGHRS and CDR2 YFSETQ. The CDR3 has 16 residues. CDR3 in amino acids: CASSSYTGQRNTEAFF. The CDR3 nucleotides read TGCGCCAGCAGTTCCTATACGGGACAGAGGAACACTGAAGCTTTCTTT.

CDR3 residues: CAISGHDGYGYTF. As DNA, the CDR3 is TGTGCCATCAGTGGGCACGACGGCTATGGCTACACCTTC. The chain uses TRBV10-3 and TRBJ1-2; D ambiguous. V was cut by 4 bases and J by 4 bases, with 10 bases left in between. The CDR3 has 13 amino acids. Germline CDR1 ENHRY, CDR2 SYGVKD.

J is TRBJ1-5 and V is TRBV30; D remains ambiguous. CDR1 and CDR2 from the germline V gene are GTSNPN and SVGIG (reference sequence). V gave up 1 base and J gave up 0 bases, with 4 bases separating them. The CDR3 loop spans 13 amino acids. CDR3 region: CAWSEDSNQPQHF. CDR3 in DNA: TGTGCCTGGAGTGAGGATAGCAATCAGCCCCAGCATTTT. Complete variable domain (other parts from reference TRBV30 and TRBJ1-5): SQTIHQWPATLVQPVGSPLSLECTVEGTSNPNLYWYRQAAGRGLQLLFYSVGIGQISSEVPQNLSASRPQDRQFILSSKKLLLSDSGFYLCAWSEDSNQPQHFGDGTRLSIL.

V and J are TRBV7-2 and TRBJ1-2, with 7 bases aligning to TRBD1. The CDR3 loop spans 13 amino acids. V gave up 5 bases and J gave up 6 bases; unmatched junction bases: 6. CDR1 is SGHTA and CDR2 is FQGNSA in the germline V gene. The CDR3 region is CASSPDRNNGYTF. DNA of the CDR3: TGTGCCAGCAGCCCGGACAGGAATAATGGCTACACCTTC.

This clonotype was recorded a few times. The J gene is TRBJ2-1, the V gene TRBV5-1; 12 bases are shared with TRBD1. CDR1 is SGHRS, CDR2 YFSETQ, per germline. The J segment lost 7 bases and the V segment lost 6 bases, leaving 5 bases of the junction unmatched. The CDR3 is 14 amino acids. CDR3 region: CASKRGQGANEQFF. CDR3 DNA: TGCGCCAGCAAGCGGGGACAGGGGGCGAATGAGCAGTTCTTC. Filled out from reference TRBV5-1 and TRBJ2-1, the complete variable domain reads KAGVTQTPRYLIKTRGQQVTLSCSPISGHRSVSWYQQTPGQGLQFLFEYFSETQRNKGNFPGRFSGRQFSNSRSEMNVSTLELGDSALYLCASKRGQGANEQFFGPGTRLTVL.

The chain uses TRBV18 and TRBJ1-2; 8 bases are shared with TRBD1. Trimming at V came to 4 bases and at J to 8 bases, leaving 6 bases not matched to a gene. The CDR3 contains 13 residues. The V gene's germline CDR1 is KGHSH and CDR2 LQKENI. The CDR3 bases are TGTGCCAGCTCACAGGACAGGGCCTCGGGCTACACCTTC. Protein product: CASSQDRASGYTF.

J is TRBJ2-1 and V is TRBV7-9; D gene unclear. Germline CDR1 reads SEHNR; CDR2 reads FQNEAQ (reference sequence). V was pared by 0 bases and J by 4 bases, with 4 bases between. The CDR3 contains 13 residues. The CDR3 nucleotides are TGTGCCAGCAGCTTAGCCCGGTACAATGAGCAGTTCTTC. It yields the protein CASSLARYNEQFF.